This T cell receptor (beta chain) was recorded in a study of patients and donors after allogeneic stem cell transplantation. There are 16 residues in the CDR3. Trimming removed 4 bases from V and 1 base from J, with 14 bases in between. Germline-derived CDR1 and CDR2 are SGHKS and YYEKEE (reference sequence). Each CDR3 protein is one row after TCRdb ran MiXCR on the RT-PCR reads. The profile shows roughly 880,000 distinct CDR3 sequences, approximately 18% of them singletons. This clonotype was detected only a few times. The sequence was collected from a human donor who was either an allogeneic HSCT recipient or a stem cell or donor lymphocyte infusion donor (not recorded which). It is not recorded whose cells these are; they may come from a transplant donor. The chain uses TRBV5-5 and TRBJ2-2; D unclear. Material: blood, either unsorted or a sorted T cell fraction (not recorded which). CDR3 nucleotide sequence: TGTGCCAGCAGCCCCACGAGTCTGGGGAACACCGGGGAGCTGTTTTTT. It yields the protein CASSPTSLGNTGELFF.